This TCR beta chain was profiled in a study of technical replicates of blood from several donors. The germline gives CDR1 LGHNA, CDR2 YSLEER. The CDR3 is made up of 15 amino acids. Losses at the gene ends were 1 base for V and 6 bases for J; bases not matched to a gene: 5. The assay was immunoSEQ multiplex PCR, and TCRdb's table has in-frame clones only and misses some. Altogether about 49,000 clones are present, roughly 92% being singletons, with the ten largest covering approximately 3.6%. The sequenced material came from PBMCs. The genes are TRBV4-3 and TRBJ2-1; the match to TRBD1 covers 8 bases. The origin of this receptor is a human donor in good health. Some clones in this sample may be carry-over from other donors' samples. CDR3 DNA: TGCGCCAGCAGCCAAGGGACAGGGTGGGTCAATGAGCAGTTCTTC. It specifies CASSQGTGWVNEQFF.